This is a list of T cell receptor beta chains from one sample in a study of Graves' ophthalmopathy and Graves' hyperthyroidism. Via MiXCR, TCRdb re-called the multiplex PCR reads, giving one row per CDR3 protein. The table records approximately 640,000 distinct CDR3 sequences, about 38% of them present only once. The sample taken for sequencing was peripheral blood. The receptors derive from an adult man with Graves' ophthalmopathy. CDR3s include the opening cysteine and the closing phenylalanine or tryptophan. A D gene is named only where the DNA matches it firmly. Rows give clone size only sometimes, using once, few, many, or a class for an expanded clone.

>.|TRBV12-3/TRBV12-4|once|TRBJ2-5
CASSLLEKTQYF
TGTGCCAGCAGTTTACTGGAGAAGACCCAGTACTTC
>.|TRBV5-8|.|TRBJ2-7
CASSLGGLQGSYEQYF
TGTGCCAGCAGCCTAGGGGGGCTGCAAGGCTCCTACGAGCAGTACTTC
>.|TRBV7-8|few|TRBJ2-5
CASSYSPGLSETQYF
TGTGCCAGCAGCTACTCCCCGGGACTCTCAGAGACCCAGTACTTC
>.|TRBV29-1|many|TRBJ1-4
CSVVGWVEEHNEKLFF
TGCAGCGTTGTGGGGTGGGTGGAAGAACATAATGAAAAACTGTTTTTT
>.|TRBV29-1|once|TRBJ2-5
CSVDRVRETQYF
TGCAGCGTTGACAGGGTCCGGGAGACCCAGTACTTC
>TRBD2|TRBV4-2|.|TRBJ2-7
CASSQELTSGRYEQYF
TGTGCCAGCAGCCAAGAGTTAACTAGCGGGAGATACGAGCAGTACTTC
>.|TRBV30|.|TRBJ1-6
CAWSALPHGGSSYNSPLHF
TGTGCCTGGAGCGCCTTACCCCACGGGGGCAGCTCCTATAATTCACCCCTCCACTTT
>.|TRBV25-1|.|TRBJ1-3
CAWSGGSGNTIYF
TGTGCCTGGAGCGGTGGATCCGGAAACACCATATATTTT
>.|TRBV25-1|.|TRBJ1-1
CASTQTADTEAFF
TGTGCCAGCACCCAAACGGCCGACACTGAAGCTTTCTTT
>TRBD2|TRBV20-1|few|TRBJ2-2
CSAHSGGAWTGELFF
TGCAGTGCTCATAGCGGGGGGGCTTGGACCGGGGAGCTGTTTTTT
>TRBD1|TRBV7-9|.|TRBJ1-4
CASSLPGTGEEKLFF
TGTGCCAGCAGCTTGCCCGGGACAGGGGAGGAAAAACTGTTTTTT
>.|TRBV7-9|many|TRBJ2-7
CASSSGAVEQYF
TGTGCCAGCAGCTCAGGGGCGGTGGAGCAGTACTTC
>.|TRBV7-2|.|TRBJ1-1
CASSREGGVVPFF
TGTGCCAGCAGCCGAGAAGGGGGGGTCGTCCCTTTCTTT